This entry lists 3 T cell receptor beta chains sequenced from one sample in a study of metastatic and nonmetastatic thyroid tumors. MiXCR was used by TCRdb to re-call the PCR reads. The table shows thousands of clones, with roughly 14% occurring only once. Among the patients, none had received any treatment before thyroid surgery. Sequenced sample: blood. The receptors here all came from a female donor with papillary thyroid cancer or a benign thyroid nodule (not recorded which). Some clones in this sample may be carry-over from other donors' samples.

This clone is medium-sized (0.01 to 0.1%) by share. J is TRBJ1-4 and V is TRBV4-3, with a tentative D call TRBD1 (6 bases). The germline CDR1 and CDR2 sequences are LGHNA and YSLEER. CDR3 length: 15 residues. The germline V and J ends were trimmed by 7 bases and 7 bases, with 19 bases remaining between them. DNA of the CDR3: TGCGCCAGCACCAGAAACAGGGATCCAGCTGAAAAACTGTTTTTT. Amino acids: CASTRNRDPAEKLFF.

This clone rates as medium-sized. The gene calls are TRBV19 and TRBJ2-2; D is ambiguous. The germline V gene encodes CDR1 LNHDA and CDR2 SQIVND (reference sequence). This CDR3 spans 14 amino acids. V lost 3 bases, J lost 3 bases, and 8 bases lay in between. The CDR3 loop is CASSMGSYTGELFF. The CDR3 DNA is TGTGCCAGTAGTATGGGAAGTTACACCGGGGAGCTGTTTTTT.

This clone is deemed medium-sized. The chain combines TRBV10-1 with TRBJ2-3, with 10 bases identical to TRBD2. The CDR3 extends over 15 amino acids. Looked up from germline, CDR1 is WNHNN and CDR2 is SYGVQD (reference sequence). Trimming at V came to 4 bases and at J to 5 bases, leaving 6 bases not matched to a gene. The CDR3 protein is CASSASGGLKDTQYF. In DNA, the CDR3 is TGCGCCAGCAGTGCTAGCGGGGGCCTCAAAGATACGCAGTATTTT.